The 30 T cell receptor beta chains below all came from one sample that was sequenced in a study of regulatory T cells in long-lasting Graves disease. Time point of the sample: persistent/refractory GD, antithyroid drugs over 5 years with positive TRAb. Construction of the TCR library relied on RNA isolated from PBMCs. Arm-PCR with iRepertoire HTBI primers amplified the CDR3 regions for these TCR beta libraries. Each CDR3 protein is one row after TCRdb ran MiXCR on the multiplex PCR reads. The sample yields about 420,000 distinct CDR3 sequences, around 20% seen once. Specimen: peripheral blood mononuclear cells (PBMCs), collected when the disease was refractory, from a patient treated with antithyroid drugs. These receptors were obtained from a female donor with Graves disease.

This clonotype has only a few counts. This chain joins TRBV5-5 and TRBJ1-1; D is unresolved. In germline, CDR1 is SGHKS, CDR2 YYEKEE (reference sequence). The V and J ends lost 2 bases and 1 base respectively, with 9 bases between them. The CDR3 totals 14 residues. The DNA of the CDR3 is TGTGCCAGCAGCTTAACCCCAAAGAACACTGAAGCTTTCTTT. Amino acids: CASSLTPKNTEAFF. The entire variable domain, with the rest obtained from reference TRBV5-5 and TRBJ1-1, is as follows: DAGVTQSPTHLIKTRGQQVTLRCSPISGHKSVSWYQQVLGQGPQFIFQYYEKEERGRGNFPDRFSARQFPNYSSELNVNALLLGDSALYLCASSLTPKNTEAFFGQGTRLTVV.

CDR3 nucleotide sequence: TGTGCCAGCAGCCCGACCAGCGGGGCAGTCGAGACCCAGTACTTC. Translated: CASSPTSGAVETQYF. This rearrangement joins TRBV7-3 to TRBJ2-5, with 7 bases lining up with TRBD2. The V gene's germline CDR1 is SGHTA and CDR2 FQGTGA. The CDR3 spans 15 residues. V was clipped by 5 bases and J by 5 bases; unmatched bases: 11. Combining the CDR3 with reference TRBV7-3 and TRBJ2-5 gives the whole variable domain GAGVSQTPSNKVTEKGKYVELRCDPISGHTALYWYRQSLGQGPEFLIYFQGTGAADDSGLPNDRFFAVRPEGSVSTLKIQRTERGDSAVYLCASSPTSGAVETQYFGPGTRLLVL.

The chain employs TRBV7-2 and TRBJ2-7; no definite D call. This CDR3 has 14 amino acids. Germline-derived CDR1 and CDR2 are SGHTA and FQGNSA. Trimming pared 5 bases from V and 4 bases from J, leaving 15 bases between. CDR3 region: CASSPSRPGYEQYF. CDR3 nucleotide sequence: TGTGCCAGCAGCCCCTCGCGGCCTGGGTACGAGCAGTACTTC.

The chain couples TRBV6-1 to TRBJ2-3; D unclear. Trimming took off 6 bases at V and 1 base at J, with 14 bases between the two ends. Germline CDR1 MNHNS, CDR2 SASEGT. The CDR3 contains 15 residues. CDR3 nucleotides: TGTGCCAGCAGCCCCCGTGGTTCTGGCACAGATACGCAGTATTTT. Encoded protein: CASSPRGSGTDTQYF.

The chain uses TRBV6-9 and TRBJ1-2; D gene ambiguous. The germline V and J ends were trimmed by 3 bases and 4 bases, with 30 bases remaining between them. Germline-derived CDR1 and CDR2 are MNHGY and SVAAGI. CDR3 length: 20 residues. The CDR3 nucleotides read TGTGCCAGCAGTTACTCAAGCTCGGACCCGCGTAGGGCTGTTGGCTATGGCTACACCTTC. It codes for CASSYSSSDPRRAVGYGYTF.

V gene TRBV7-2 combines with J gene TRBJ2-2, with a tentative D call TRBD2 (6 bases). V gave up 1 base and J gave up 3 bases, with 18 bases separating them. CDR3 length equals 18 residues. Per the germline V gene, CDR1 is SGHTA and CDR2 is FQGNSA. CDR3 coding DNA: TGTGCCAGCAGCTTAGATGGCCTAGGACTATTTTACACCGGGGAGCTGTTTTTT. This codes for CASSLDGLGLFYTGELFF.

The chain has TRBV4-1 and TRBJ2-7; D is perhaps TRBD1 (6 bases). CDR3 size: 15 residues. V was trimmed by 1 base and J by 3 bases, leaving 13 bases between them. Germline CDR1 is MGHRA and CDR2 is YSYEKL. CDR3 in amino acids: CASSQADRVDYEQYF. Here the CDR3 DNA reads TGCGCCAGCAGCCAAGCGGACAGAGTCGACTACGAGCAGTACTTC.

The V call is TRBV5-1, the J call TRBJ2-7, with D possibly being TRBD1 or TRBD2 (5 bases each). Germline-derived CDR1 and CDR2 are SGHRS and YFSETQ. The CDR3 runs 15 residues. With 1 base removed from V and 1 base from J, the gap between germline ends came to 12 bases. CDR3 loop: CASSLWGSGSYEQYF. CDR3 DNA sequence: TGCGCCAGCAGCTTGTGGGGGAGCGGATCCTACGAGCAGTACTTC.

This clonotype was detected ten times or more. The chain couples TRBV2 to TRBJ1-6; unclear D gene. Germline V CDR1 and CDR2: SNHLY, FYNNEI. The CDR3 totals 11 residues. Trimming removed 2 bases from V and 13 bases from J, with 6 bases in between. CDR3 loop: CASSEQLPLHF. The CDR3 region has the DNA TGTGCCAGCAGTGAACAATTGCCCCTCCACTTT.

This clonotype was counted between two and nine times. DNA for the CDR3: TGCAGTGCTAGAGATCTCGGGACAGGGGCTTGGGAGACCCAGTACTTC. It yields the protein CSARDLGTGAWETQYF. The V and J genes are TRBV20-1 and TRBJ2-5, with 10 positions matching TRBD1. Germline CDR1 reads DFQATT; CDR2 reads SNEGSKA (reference sequence). CDR3 length: 16 amino acids. V shed 0 bases, J shed 5 bases, and the junction held 9 bases outside the gene matches.

The CDR3 loop reads CASIREIRTGELFF. The CDR3, as DNA: TGTGCCAGCATCCGGGAGATTAGGACCGGGGAGCTGTTTTTT. The rearrangement uses TRBV6-2 or TRBV6-3 and TRBJ2-2, with D tentatively TRBD2 (6 bases). The CDR3 covers 14 residues. CDR1 MNHEY and CDR2 SVGEGT come from the germline V gene. The V end lost 7 bases, the J end lost 5 bases, and 14 bases lay between the germline ends.

This clonotype was picked up a small number of times. The chain couples TRBV20-1 to TRBJ2-1, with D perhaps TRBD2 (6 bases). The CDR3 has 15 amino acids. Germline CDR1 DFQATT, CDR2 SNEGSKA (reference sequence). Trimming cost V 5 bases and J 5 bases, with 19 bases left between them. The CDR3 region is CSAPTSTGDHNEQFF. The CDR3 DNA follows: TGCAGTGCTCCTACTAGCACGGGGGACCACAATGAGCAGTTCTTC.

This clonotype was seen repeatedly, ten times or more. J is TRBJ1-6 and V is TRBV27; D gene uncertain. Trimming took off 1 base at V and 7 bases at J, with 2 bases between the two ends. Per germline, CDR1 MNHEY and CDR2 SMNVEV (reference sequence). This CDR3 spans 12 amino acids. The CDR3 spells CASSLWNSPLHF. The DNA for the CDR3 is TGTGCCAGCAGTTTATGGAATTCACCCCTCCACTTT.

This clonotype showed up just a few times. The chain has TRBV6-1 and TRBJ1-1; D not resolved. Germline CDR1 reads MNHNS; CDR2 reads SASEGT. V lost 4 bases to trimming and J lost 11 bases, with 17 bases between them. The CDR3 runs to 13 residues. In DNA, the CDR3 is TGTGCCAGCAGTGGTGTAGGAAAATTGGATGCTTTCTTT. This encodes CASSGVGKLDAFF.

The V call is TRBV5-1, the J call TRBJ1-1, with 10 bases aligning to TRBD1. V gave up 3 bases and J gave up 4 bases; unmatched junction bases: 12. The CDR3 totals 17 residues. CDR1 and CDR2 from the germline V gene are SGHRS and YFSETQ. This chain's CDR3 is CASSWAIGTGVFTEAFF. CDR3 DNA sequence: TGCGCCAGCAGCTGGGCTATCGGGACAGGGGTTTTCACTGAAGCTTTCTTT.

This clonotype was seen ten or more times. This sequence joins TRBV20-1 and TRBJ1-1; D remains unclear. Germline CDR1 DFQATT, CDR2 SNEGSKA (reference sequence). This CDR3 is built from 10 residues. Between the trimmed V and J ends, which lost 6 bases and 3 bases, there was a span of 5 bases. The CDR3 here is CSAYDTEAFF. Written as DNA, the CDR3 is TGCAGTGCGTATGACACTGAAGCTTTCTTT.

The chain employs TRBV6-5 and TRBJ1-2; D remains unclear. The germline V and J ends were trimmed by 0 bases and 4 bases, with 12 bases remaining between them. The germline gives CDR1 MNHEY, CDR2 SVGAGI. CDR3 length equals 15 residues. CDR3 in DNA: TGTGCCAGCAGTTACTCTAAAGCGGGAGCCTATGGCTACACCTTC. Translation: CASSYSKAGAYGYTF.

This clonotype came up a few times. V usage is TRBV27 and J usage is TRBJ2-7; D unresolved. This CDR3 comprises 14 residues. The germline gives CDR1 MNHEY, CDR2 SMNVEV (reference sequence). V lost 0 bases and J lost 4, with 10 bases in between. This CDR3 reads CASSLSPTMYEQYF. For the CDR3, the DNA is TGTGCCAGCAGTTTATCCCCCACCATGTACGAGCAGTACTTC.

This clonotype was found many times. The chain is built from TRBV12-3 or TRBV12-4 and TRBJ1-5; D may be TRBD1 (5 bases). The CDR3 has 13 amino acids. Trimming left V 7 bases short and J 3 bases short, with 10 bases between. The CDR3 here is CASKRDLNQPQHF. The CDR3 nucleotides are TGTGCCAGCAAACGGGACCTCAATCAGCCCCAGCATTTT.

For the CDR3, the DNA is TGTGCCACCAGCAGAGGTGGGCCAGATACGCAGTATTTT. The encoded protein is CATSRGGPDTQYF. The V and J genes are TRBV15 and TRBJ2-3, with unresolved D. Germline V gene data show CDR1 as LNHNV and CDR2 as YYDKDF (reference sequence). V was cut by 1 base and J by 4 bases, with 6 bases left in between. This CDR3 region has 13 residues.

J is TRBJ2-1 and V is TRBV28; TRBD2 aligns across 13 bases. This CDR3 region has 17 residues. Looked up from germline, CDR1 is MDHEN and CDR2 is SYDVKM. With 5 bases clipped from V and 4 bases from J, the junction kept 8 bases outside the gene matches. The DNA of the CDR3 is TGTGCCAGCAGTACGCGGACTAGCGGGAGCTTTTACAATGAGCAGTTCTTC. Its translation is CASSTRTSGSFYNEQFF.

V gene TRBV4-1 combines with J gene TRBJ1-5; D call uncertain. Germline V lookup: CDR1 MGHRA, CDR2 YSYEKL. The CDR3 has 15 amino acids. V shed 1 base and J shed 3 bases, with 10 bases lying between them. As DNA, the CDR3 is TGCGCCAGCAGCCAAGTTGGCCAGATCAATCAGCCCCAGCATTTT. Translated, it gives CASSQVGQINQPQHF.

The chain has TRBV6-2 or TRBV6-3 and TRBJ2-2, with a possible D match to TRBD2 (6 bases). CDR1 and CDR2 (germline): MNHEY, SVGEGT. There are 17 residues in the CDR3. Trimming removed 10 bases from V and 2 bases from J, with 23 bases in between. The CDR3 spells CATQLKPGAPNTGELFF. CDR3 nucleotides: TGTGCCACCCAACTAAAGCCGGGAGCCCCAAACACCGGGGAGCTGTTTTTT.

This clonotype is a singleton in its sample. The J gene is TRBJ1-3, the V gene TRBV3-1, with D possibly matching TRBD1 (5 bases). The germline CDR1 and CDR2 sequences are LGHDT and YNNKEL (reference sequence). V lost 4 bases and J lost 2, with 12 bases in between. The CDR3 has 15 residues. The CDR3 DNA sequence: TGTGCCAGCAGCCCAATCATAGGGGCTGGAAACACCATATATTTT. It translates to CASSPIIGAGNTIYF.

This clonotype was observed at least ten times. The chain recombines TRBV12-3 or TRBV12-4 with TRBJ2-7, with D hard to call. CDR3 length: 13 residues. Trimming left V 4 bases short and J 3 bases short, with 10 bases between. CDR3 region: CASSSGQVYEQYF. In nucleotides, the CDR3 is TGTGCCAGCAGTTCTGGGCAGGTCTACGAGCAGTACTTC.

This clonotype has ten or more counts. CDR3 bases: TGCGCCAGCAGCGGAGTAATGGGGTACGCCGGGGAGCTGTTTTTT. This encodes CASSGVMGYAGELFF. This rearrangement joins TRBV5-1 to TRBJ2-2; D call uncertain. Per germline, CDR1 SGHRS and CDR2 YFSETQ. The CDR3 consists of 15 residues. Between the trimmed V and J ends, which lost 4 bases and 6 bases, there was a span of 16 bases.

There are many counts of this clonotype. V and J are TRBV28 and TRBJ2-7, with TRBD2 matching 11 bases. V shed 5 bases and J 4 bases; nucleotides not matched to a gene: 7. Germline values: CDR1 MDHEN, CDR2 SYDVKM. CDR3 length: 15 amino acids. The CDR3 reads CASSLGTSGEYEQYF. As DNA, the CDR3 is TGTGCCAGCAGTCTCGGGACTAGCGGTGAATACGAGCAGTACTTC.

This clonotype has only a few counts. This chain links TRBV6-1 with TRBJ2-2; D ambiguous. Trimming removed 4 bases at V and 0 bases at J, with 9 bases between. Looked up from germline, CDR1 is MNHNS and CDR2 is SASEGT. CDR3 length equals 15 residues. The CDR3 region has the DNA TGTGCCAGCAGTGTATCAGCGACGAACACCGGGGAGCTGTTTTTT. Its translation is CASSVSATNTGELFF.

This clonotype was counted a few times. The chain combines TRBV7-9 with TRBJ1-1; 8 nucleotides align to TRBD1. This CDR3 comprises 14 residues. Germline CDR1 and CDR2: SEHNR and FQNEAQ (reference sequence). Trimming cost V 3 bases and J 5 bases; bases outside gene matches: 5. DNA of the CDR3: TGTGCCAGCAGCTTGCAGGGGGCTGTGACTGAAGCTTTCTTT. This codes for CASSLQGAVTEAFF.

The rearrangement uses TRBV10-3 and TRBJ1-5; 9 nucleotides align to TRBD1. The CDR3 length is 14 residues. The V gene's germline CDR1 is ENHRY and CDR2 SYGVKD. With V trimmed by 10 bases and J by 4 bases, 8 bases remained unmatched. In DNA form, the CDR3 reads TGTGCCAGCGGGGGACAGGGTTATAATCAGCCCCAGCATTTT. This encodes CASGGQGYNQPQHF.